This TCR beta chain was sequenced in a study of beta chain features in type 1 diabetes. Trimming removed 8 bases from V and 3 bases from J, with 10 bases in between. Germline V gene sequence: CDR1 LNHDA, CDR2 SQIVND (reference sequence). The CDR3 has 12 amino acids. Study results and limitations: Patients with Type 1 diabetes showed moderately but significantly shorter TCRB CDR3s in all four CD4+ subsets.

There are a few counts of this clone. The antigen remains unidentified. Expressed TCRB transcripts were sequenced after all isolated RNA was converted to cDNA. The data were produced by immunoSEQ multiplex PCR, yet TCRdb's version contains in-frame clones alone and is incomplete. Of 250,000 to 300,000 clones in the sample, approximately 15% were seen once. The chain is built from TRBV19 and TRBJ2-5; D is possibly TRBD1 (5 bases). Material for sequencing was naive CD4+ T cells from blood. The clonotype originates from a man aged 25 to 40 with type 1 diabetes. CDR3 in amino acids: CASSDREETQYF. In DNA, the CDR3 is TGTGCCAGTTCCGACAGAGAAGAGACCCAGTACTTC.